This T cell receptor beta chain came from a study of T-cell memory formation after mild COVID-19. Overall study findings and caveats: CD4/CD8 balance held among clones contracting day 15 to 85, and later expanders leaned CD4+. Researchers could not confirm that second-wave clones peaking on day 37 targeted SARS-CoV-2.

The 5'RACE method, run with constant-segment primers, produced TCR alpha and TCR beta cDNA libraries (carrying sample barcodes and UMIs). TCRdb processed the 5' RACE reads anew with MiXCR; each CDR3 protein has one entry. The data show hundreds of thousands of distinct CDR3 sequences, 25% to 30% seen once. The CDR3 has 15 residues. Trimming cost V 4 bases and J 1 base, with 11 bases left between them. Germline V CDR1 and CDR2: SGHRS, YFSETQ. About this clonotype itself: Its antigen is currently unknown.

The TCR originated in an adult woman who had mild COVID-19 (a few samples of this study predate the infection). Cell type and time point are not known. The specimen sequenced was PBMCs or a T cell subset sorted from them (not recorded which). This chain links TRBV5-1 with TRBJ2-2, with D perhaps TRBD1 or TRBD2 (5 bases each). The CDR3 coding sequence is TGCGCCAGCAGCCCCGGGGACCGGAACACCGGGGAGCTGTTTTTT. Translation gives CASSPGDRNTGELFF.